The 17 T cell receptor beta chains below come from one sample, sequenced in a study of OX40 agonist ivuxolimab in advanced cancers. Sequencing used immunoSEQ multiplex PCR; TCRdb keeps in-frame clones, though not all of them. The sample lists over 85,000 clones; roughly nine tenths were seen once. The source material was CD4+ or CD8+ T cells sorted from blood, sampled in a trial of the OX40 agonist ivuxolimab. The receptors here all came from an adult with an advanced solid tumor such as melanoma, head and neck, liver or kidney cancer.

The CDR3: CASSPPGTAETQYF. The CDR3 DNA reads TGTGCCAGCTCACCACCCGGGACAGCCGAGACCCAGTACTTC. The chain uses TRBV18 and TRBJ2-5, with 7 nucleotides matching TRBD1. Losses at the gene ends were 0 bases for V and 5 bases for J; bases not matched to a gene: 3. The CDR3 runs to 14 residues. Germline lookup yields CDR1 KGHSH and CDR2 LQKENI. Together with reference TRBV18 and TRBJ2-5, the CDR3 gives the full variable domain: NAGVMQNPRHLVRRRGQEARLRCSPMKGHSHVYWYRQLPEEGLKFMVYLQKENIIDESGMPKERFSAEFPKEGPSILRIQQVVRGDSAAYFCASSPPGTAETQYFGPGTRLLVL.

The V gene is TRBV2, the J gene TRBJ2-2; 11 bases are a match to TRBD2. This CDR3 spans 16 amino acids. In germline, CDR1 is SNHLY, CDR2 FYNNEI. V was pared by 6 bases and J by 3 bases, with 6 bases of the junction left unmatched. The chain's CDR3 is CASRGPGLADTGELFF. CDR3 bases: TGTGCCAGCAGGGGACCGGGACTAGCGGACACCGGGGAGCTGTTTTTT.

V is TRBV5-8 and J is TRBJ2-1; D not resolved. Germline V CDR1 and CDR2: SGHTS, YDEGEE. This CDR3 has 11 amino acids. The ends were cut back, 4 bases at V and 2 bases at J, with 1 base in the middle. CDR3 coding DNA: TGTGCCAGCAGCCCCTACAATGAGCAGTTCTTC. As protein: CASSPYNEQFF.

The chain employs TRBV6-1 and TRBJ2-3; 12 nucleotides align to TRBD2. Germline V gene sequence: CDR1 MNHNS, CDR2 SASEGT. V lost 1 base to trimming and J lost 3 bases; unmatched junction nucleotides: 2. The CDR3 runs 16 residues. The CDR3 nucleotides are TGTGCCAGCAGTGAAGGAACTAGCGGGGGGACAGATACGCAGTATTTT. This translates into CASSEGTSGGTDTQYF.

The chain couples TRBV5-1 to TRBJ2-1; TRBD2 is a possible D gene (6 bases). Trimming left V 2 bases short and J 6 bases short, with 15 bases between. This CDR3 region has 15 residues. The germline V gene has CDR1 SGHRS and CDR2 YFSETQ. In DNA, the CDR3 is TGCGCCAGCAGCTTAGGTGGGCGGAGGGTCAATGAGCAGTTCTTC. This sequence encodes CASSLGGRRVNEQFF.

This chain uses TRBV5-6 with TRBJ1-2; TRBD1 is a possible D gene (6 bases). The CDR3 spans 16 residues. Trimming pared 0 bases from V and 0 bases from J, leaving 12 bases between. The germline CDR1 and CDR2 sequences are SGHDT and YYEEEE. CDR3 sequence (DNA): TGTGCCAGCAGCTTGGTTGGGGGGCCGACTAACTATGGCTACACCTTC. Encoded protein: CASSLVGGPTNYGYTF.

V and J are TRBV2 and TRBJ1-5; TRBD1 is a possible D gene (5 bases). V lost 0 bases and J lost 4, with 10 bases in between. Germline V lookup: CDR1 SNHLY, CDR2 FYNNEI. The CDR3 has 15 residues. CDR3 DNA: TGTGCCAGCAGTGAAGCGTTTCAGGGTAATCAGCCCCAGCATTTT. Translated, it gives CASSEAFQGNQPQHF.

V gene TRBV18 combines with J gene TRBJ2-7; 8 nucleotides line up with TRBD1. The V gene's germline CDR1 is KGHSH and CDR2 LQKENI. The CDR3 sequence is 15 residues long. After removal of 2 bases from V and 0 bases from J, the junction contained 3 bases not matched to a gene. The CDR3 sequence: CASSPETGASYEQYF. CDR3 DNA sequence: TGTGCCAGCTCACCAGAGACAGGGGCCTCCTACGAGCAGTACTTC.

V is TRBV27 and J is TRBJ2-3; D is undetermined. Germline V lookup: CDR1 MNHEY, CDR2 SMNVEV (reference sequence). The V and J ends lost 0 bases and 1 base respectively, with 8 bases between them. The CDR3 sequence is 15 residues long. The CDR3 coding sequence is TGTGCCAGCAGTTTATCGCCGGCCCGCACAGATACGCAGTATTTT. Protein: CASSLSPARTDTQYF.

The CDR3 DNA is TGTGCCAGCAAATCCGGGACTAGCGGCACAGATACGCAGTATTTT. This codes for CASKSGTSGTDTQYF. The chain couples TRBV11-1 to TRBJ2-3; 10 bases fit TRBD2. This CDR3 has 15 amino acids. Germline trimming cut 7 bases from V and 1 base from J; bases unmatched to any gene: 5. The germline V gene encodes CDR1 SGHAT and CDR2 FQDESV (reference sequence).

The chain employs TRBV7-8 and TRBJ2-4; TRBD2 matches at 8 bases. Germline loops: CDR1 SGHVS, CDR2 FQNEAQ. J gave up 7 bases and V 2 bases, and 10 bases lay outside the gene matches. There are 16 residues in the CDR3. The CDR3 bases are TGTGCCAGCAGCTTAACGGGAGGGCCCGGGATTAACATTCAGTACTTC. This codes for CASSLTGGPGINIQYF.

CDR3 nucleotides: TGTGCCAGCAGCCTCCAAACAGGGCCCTATGGCTACACCTTC. It translates to CASSLQTGPYGYTF. The chain joins TRBV7-9 to TRBJ1-2; D is perhaps TRBD1 (6 bases). Looked up from germline, CDR1 is SEHNR and CDR2 is FQNEAQ (reference sequence). CDR3 length: 14 amino acids. Trimming left V 5 bases short and J 4 bases short, with 14 bases between.

The V and J genes are TRBV7-2 and TRBJ2-2, with 13 bases lining up with TRBD2. Trimming took 6 bases from V and 5 from J; bases not matched to a gene: 3. The CDR3 consists of 15 residues. Germline V gene sequence: CDR1 SGHTA, CDR2 FQGNSA. The DNA for the CDR3 is TGTGCCAGCAGTCCGGGACTAGCGGGAACCGGGGAGCTGTTTTTT. Encoded protein: CASSPGLAGTGELFF.

The rearrangement links TRBV19 to TRBJ2-3; D is unresolved. In germline, CDR1 is LNHDA, CDR2 SQIVND (reference sequence). Trimming removed 8 bases from V and 6 bases from J, with 12 bases in between. This CDR3 comprises 12 residues. CDR3 nucleotides: TGTGCCAGTGGGGAACGAAGGGATACGCAGTATTTT. Translating it yields CASGERRDTQYF.

The chain couples TRBV19 to TRBJ2-7; TRBD2 aligns across 7 bases. Germline V lookup: CDR1 LNHDA, CDR2 SQIVND (reference sequence). The CDR3 length is 13 residues. Trimming at V came to 4 bases and at J to 6 bases, leaving 6 bases not matched to a gene. The CDR3 sequence: CASSSGRFAEQYF. Here the CDR3 DNA reads TGTGCCAGTAGTAGCGGGAGATTCGCCGAGCAGTACTTC.

This chain links TRBV28 with TRBJ2-5; D gene ambiguous. V dropped 6 bases and J dropped 10 bases, with 15 bases sitting between them. Per germline, CDR1 MDHEN and CDR2 SYDVKM. CDR3 size: 12 residues. CDR3 in amino acids: CASSPRSLSQYF. The CDR3 DNA sequence: TGTGCCAGCAGCCCCAGGTCACTCAGCCAGTACTTC.

CDR3 nucleotides: TGTGCCAGCAGCCTACAGGCCGGCTCTGGGGCCAACGTCCTGACTTTC. Translated, it gives CASSLQAGSGANVLTF. J is TRBJ2-6 and V is TRBV7-2, with D perhaps matching TRBD1 (5 bases). Germline CDR1 and CDR2: SGHTA and FQGNSA. V lost 5 bases and J lost 0, with 11 bases in between. The CDR3 contains 16 residues. The complete variable domain, with remaining parts taken from reference TRBV7-2 and TRBJ2-6, reads GAGVSQSPSNKVTEKGKDVELRCDPISGHTALYWYRQSLGQGLEFLIYFQGNSAPDKSGLPSDRFSAERTGGSVSTLTIQRTQQEDSAVYLCASSLQAGSGANVLTFGAGSRLTVL.